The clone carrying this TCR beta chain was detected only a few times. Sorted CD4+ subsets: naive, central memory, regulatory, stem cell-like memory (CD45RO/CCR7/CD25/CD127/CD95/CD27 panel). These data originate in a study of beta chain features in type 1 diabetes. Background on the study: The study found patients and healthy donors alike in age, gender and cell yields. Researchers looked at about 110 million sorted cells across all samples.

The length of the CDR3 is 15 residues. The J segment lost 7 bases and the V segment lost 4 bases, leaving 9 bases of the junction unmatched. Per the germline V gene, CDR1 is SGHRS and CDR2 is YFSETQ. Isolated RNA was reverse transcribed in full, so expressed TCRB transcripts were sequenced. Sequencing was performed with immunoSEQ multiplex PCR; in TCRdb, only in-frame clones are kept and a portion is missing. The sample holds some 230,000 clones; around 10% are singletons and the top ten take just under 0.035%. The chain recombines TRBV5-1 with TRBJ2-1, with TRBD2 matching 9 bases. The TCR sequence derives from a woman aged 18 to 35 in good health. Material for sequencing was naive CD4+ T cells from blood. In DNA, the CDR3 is TGCGCCAGCAGCCCGGGACTAGCTGGGTCAAATGAGCAGTTCTTC. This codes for CASSPGLAGSNEQFF.